Below are 32 T cell receptor beta chains sequenced from a single sample in a study of early T cells in non-severe SARS-CoV-2 infection. TCRdb used MiXCR to reprocess the 5' RACE reads, holding one entry per CDR3 protein. The sample has 55,000 to 70,000 distinct CDR3 sequences, roughly 10% seen once; the top ten hold over 8.5%. The sequenced sample consisted of whole blood. These receptors originate from an adult who was a healthcare worker with PCR-confirmed SARS-CoV-2 infection or an uninfected control (not recorded which).

The table lists this clonotype with a few counts. This chain uses TRBV29-1 with TRBJ2-7; TRBD1 might be the D (6 bases). Trimming left V 6 bases short and J 1 base short, with 16 bases between. CDR1 and CDR2 from the germline V gene are SQVTM and ANQGSEA. The CDR3 covers 14 residues. CDR3 sequence: CSVGQNFGSYEQYF. CDR3 sequence (DNA): TGCAGCGTGGGACAAAACTTTGGTTCCTACGAGCAGTACTTC.

Points on this clonotype: A much larger clonotype is one base distant, so this may be a read error. J is TRBJ2-7 and V is TRBV11-2, with D unresolved. The CDR3 extends over 16 amino acids. CDR1 is SGHAT, CDR2 FQNNGV, per germline. The CDR3 DNA follows: TGTGCCAACAGCCAACCCCCCTGGGTTAGTGGTGCTTGGCAGTACTTC. This encodes CANSQPPWVSGAWQYF.

This clonotype was counted at least ten times. The chain is built from TRBV21-1 and TRBJ1-5; no DNA check was done on the table's D call, TRBD1. TRBV21-1 is tagged as a pseudogene. The CDR3 is 17 amino acids. The CDR3 loop reads CASSKDQAGLKYQPQHF. The DNA of the CDR3 is TGTGCCAGCAGCAAAGATCAAGCAGGGCTTAAGTATCAGCCCCAGCATTTT.

The rearrangement uses TRBV3-1 and TRBJ2-7, with 7 bases lining up with TRBD2. Per germline, CDR1 LGHDT and CDR2 YNNKEL (reference sequence). J gave up 0 bases and V 4 bases, and 9 bases lay outside the gene matches. The CDR3 is 16 amino acids. The CDR3 protein is CASSPRGGSYSYEQYF. The CDR3 nucleotides read TGTGCCAGCAGCCCCCGAGGCGGGAGTTACTCCTACGAGCAGTACTTC.

This clonotype has at least ten counts. This chain uses TRBV5-4 with TRBJ2-1; no clear D. Germline CDR1 is SGHNT and CDR2 is YYREEE (reference sequence). The CDR3 runs 15 residues. V dropped 4 bases and J dropped 0 bases, with 11 bases sitting between them. Here the CDR3 reads CASSRIQSSYNEQFF. For the CDR3, the DNA is TGTGCCAGCAGCCGCATCCAGAGCTCCTACAATGAGCAGTTCTTC. The complete variable domain, with remaining parts taken from reference TRBV5-4 and TRBJ2-1, reads ETGVTQSPTHLIKTRGQQVTLRCSSQSGHNTVSWYQQALGQGPQFIFQYYREEENGRGNFPPRFSGLQFPNYSSELNVNALELDDSALYLCASSRIQSSYNEQFFGPGTRLTVL.

This chain uses TRBV6-2 or TRBV6-3 with TRBJ2-6, with D tentatively TRBD1 or TRBD2 (5 bases each). CDR3 length equals 13 residues. Trimming removed 7 bases at V and 4 bases at J, with 8 bases between. The germline V gene has CDR1 MNHEY and CDR2 SVGEGT. DNA of the CDR3: TGTGCCAGCATGAGGGACGGGGCCAACGTCCTGACTTTC. Translation: CASMRDGANVLTF.

The chain carries TRBV12-5 and TRBJ2-2; TRBD2 aligns across 10 bases. V shed 3 bases, J shed 8 bases, and the junction held 15 bases outside the gene matches. The CDR3 loop spans 18 amino acids. CDR1 is LGHNT, CDR2 FRNRAP, per germline. The CDR3 sequence is CASGFGVESSGSAGELFF. The CDR3 DNA follows: TGTGCTAGTGGTTTTGGCGTCGAGTCTAGCGGGAGCGCGGGGGAGCTGTTTTTT.

This clonotype was seen ten or more times. This chain connects TRBV6-2 or TRBV6-3 to TRBJ2-7, with 8 bases matching TRBD1. The CDR3 has 14 residues. Germline loops: CDR1 MNHEY, CDR2 SVGEGT. The junction had 7 bases not matched to a gene; V was cut back by 6 bases and J by 3 bases. For the CDR3, the DNA is TGTGCCAGCAGGCGCCGGGACAGGCACTACGAGCAGTACTTC. This encodes CASRRRDRHYEQYF.

This clonotype was observed many times. CDR3 DNA sequence: TGCAGTGCTAGAAATAATCTTACCCCCAATCAGCCCCAGCATTTT. This sequence encodes CSARNNLTPNQPQHF. This chain connects TRBV20-1 to TRBJ1-5, with unresolved D. Trimming stripped 2 bases from V and 3 bases from J, with 14 bases between. The CDR3 length is 15 residues. Germline CDR1 DFQATT, CDR2 SNEGSKA (reference sequence).

This clonotype was observed a handful of times. The rearrangement joins TRBV6-6 to TRBJ2-5; D call uncertain. V was cut by 6 bases and J by 2 bases, with 10 bases left in between. Germline V lookup: CDR1 MNHNY, CDR2 SVGAGI (reference sequence). This CDR3 has 13 residues. CDR3 bases: TGTGCCAGCAGCCAAGGGCTACAAGAGACCCAGTACTTC. The encoded protein is CASSQGLQETQYF.

V is TRBV7-8 and J is TRBJ2-2; unclear D gene. The germline gives CDR1 SGHVS, CDR2 FQNEAQ. The germline V and J ends were trimmed by 1 base and 0 bases, with 3 bases remaining between them. The CDR3 consists of 14 residues. CDR3 bases: TGTGCCAGCAGCTTAGAATCGAACACCGGGGAGCTGTTTTTT. The encoded protein is CASSLESNTGELFF.

V is TRBV12-3 or TRBV12-4 and J is TRBJ2-1, with D unclear. The CDR3 has 12 residues. The V and J ends lost 5 bases and 6 bases respectively, with 8 bases between them. CDR3 nucleotide sequence: TGTGCCAGCAGTCCGACCGCCAATGAGCAGTTCTTC. Its protein product is CASSPTANEQFF.

This clonotype was counted between two and nine times. V gene TRBV18 combines with J gene TRBJ2-7, with D possibly matching TRBD2 (6 bases). Germline loops: CDR1 KGHSH, CDR2 LQKENI. The CDR3 has 15 residues. Trimming left V 4 bases short and J 3 bases short, with 16 bases between. The chain's CDR3 is CASSQPGRSVYEQYF. In DNA, the CDR3 is TGTGCCAGCTCACAACCAGGGAGGTCTGTCTACGAGCAGTACTTC.

This clonotype was detected many times. The chain joins TRBV7-2 to TRBJ2-5; tentatively, D is TRBD2 (7 bases). The CDR3 runs to 15 residues. Trimming pared 0 bases from V and 4 bases from J, leaving 12 bases between. Germline values: CDR1 SGHTA, CDR2 FQGNSA. In nucleotides, the CDR3 is TGTGCCAGCAGCTTAGCGAAGGGAGGGGGAGAGACCCAGTACTTC. Translated, it gives CASSLAKGGGETQYF.

This clonotype was seen ten or more times. The V and J genes are TRBV20-1 and TRBJ2-3; 15 nucleotides line up with TRBD2. The CDR3 loop spans 16 amino acids. Germline CDR1 and CDR2: DFQATT and SNEGSKA (reference sequence). V lost 3 bases and J lost 4; bases outside the gene matches: 5. This CDR3 is CSASGLAGGYADTQYF. Written as DNA, the CDR3 is TGCAGTGCTAGTGGACTAGCGGGAGGGTATGCAGATACGCAGTATTTT.

The table lists this clonotype with many counts. The chain employs TRBV12-3 or TRBV12-4 and TRBJ2-7; 9 bases map to TRBD2. CDR3 size: 16 residues. V lost 5 bases to trimming and J lost 9 bases; unmatched junction nucleotides: 17. The CDR3 DNA reads TGTGCCAGCAGTCAGCGGCCCGGGACTAGCCCTGTAGGGCAGTACTTC. Protein sequence: CASSQRPGTSPVGQYF.

The CDR3: CASSPANRGRGDEQYF. The CDR3 region has the DNA TGTGCCAGCTCACCCGCAAACAGGGGGCGAGGGGATGAGCAGTACTTC. J is TRBJ2-7 and V is TRBV18, with 9 bases identical to TRBD1. With V trimmed by 3 bases and J by 7 bases, 13 bases remained unmatched. Germline V gene lookup returns CDR1 KGHSH and CDR2 LQKENI. The CDR3 is 16 residues long.

This clonotype was found many times. The genes are TRBV7-3 and TRBJ1-1; D might be TRBD1 (6 bases). The CDR3 is made up of 14 amino acids. Germline V lookup: CDR1 SGHTA, CDR2 FQGTGA. V lost 4 bases and J 5 bases, leaving 14 bases between the germline ends. CDR3: CASSSTGGLTEAFF. The CDR3 DNA is TGTGCCAGCAGCTCGACTGGGGGGCTGACTGAAGCTTTCTTT.

This clonotype was seen ten or more times. The CDR3 DNA is TGTGCCAGTAGTCGAAACACCGGGGAGCTGTTTTTT. Protein: CASSRNTGELFF. The chain employs TRBV19 and TRBJ2-2; no clear D gene. Per the germline V gene, CDR1 is LNHDA and CDR2 is SQIVND (reference sequence). This CDR3 has 12 amino acids. V was pared by 5 bases and J by 2 bases, with 3 bases between.

In nucleotides, the CDR3 is TGTGCCAGCAGTGAATTCGGCGGGGGGGACCAAGAGACCCAGTACTTC. This translates into CASSEFGGGDQETQYF. The chain links TRBV25-1 to TRBJ2-5, with TRBD2 matching 9 bases. The CDR3 is made up of 16 amino acids. Germline CDR1 MGHDK, CDR2 SYGVNS. Trimming removed 1 base from V and 0 bases from J; junction bases left unmatched: 3.

This clonotype was seen only a few times. The rearrangement uses TRBV3-1 and TRBJ1-5; D uncertain. The CDR3 contains 14 residues. The germline V gene encodes CDR1 LGHDT and CDR2 YNNKEL (reference sequence). Trimming cost V 3 bases and J 6 bases, with 12 bases left between them. The CDR3 protein is CASSQRQRGQPQHF. The CDR3 nucleotides are TGTGCCAGCAGCCAGAGGCAGCGAGGTCAGCCCCAGCATTTT.

This clonotype was counted at least ten times. V is TRBV18 and J is TRBJ1-2; 7 bases agree with TRBD1. The length of the CDR3 is 15 residues. The V and J ends lost 3 bases and 3 bases, in that order; junction bases with no gene match: 7. Germline V gives CDR1 KGHSH, CDR2 LQKENI. CDR3 region: CASSPRTGTDYGYTF. The CDR3 DNA follows: TGTGCCAGCTCACCCCGGACAGGAACCGACTATGGCTACACCTTC.

This clonotype was seen at least ten times. The chain links TRBV19 to TRBJ2-5, with D unresolved. Trimming left V 6 bases short and J 2 bases short, with 19 bases between. The germline V gene encodes CDR1 LNHDA and CDR2 SQIVND (reference sequence). The CDR3 totals 16 residues. The CDR3 loop reads CASSLPGEGKQETQYF. As DNA, the CDR3 is TGTGCCAGTAGCCTCCCGGGCGAAGGGAAGCAAGAGACCCAGTACTTC.

This clonotype is medium-sized. The chain carries TRBV4-1 and TRBJ2-7; 9 bases align to TRBD2. V lost 1 base to trimming and J lost 4 bases; unmatched junction nucleotides: 5. This CDR3 contains 15 residues. CDR1 is MGHRA, CDR2 YSYEKL, per germline. CDR3 amino acids: CASSQVSGSGYEQYF. The CDR3 DNA is TGCGCCAGCAGCCAAGTTAGCGGGAGCGGATACGAGCAGTACTTC.

There are many counts of this clonotype. CDR3 region: CASSPTDGEYGYTF. CDR3 coding DNA: TGTGCCAGCTCACCGACGGACGGAGAATATGGCTACACCTTC. V gene TRBV18 combines with J gene TRBJ1-2; D not resolved. Germline CDR1 KGHSH, CDR2 LQKENI. There are 14 residues in the CDR3. V was trimmed by 3 bases and J by 5 bases, leaving 13 bases between them.

This clonotype was counted between two and nine times. This chain uses TRBV5-1 with TRBJ2-5; D is possibly TRBD2 (5 bases). Germline-derived CDR1 and CDR2 are SGHRS and YFSETQ. V gave up 0 bases and J gave up 2 bases, with 11 bases separating them. This CDR3 region has 15 residues. The CDR3 reads CASSLVSSGQETQYF. The CDR3 coding sequence is TGCGCCAGCAGCTTGGTTAGTTCGGGACAAGAGACCCAGTACTTC.

The CDR3 sequence is CASSLASEVGYEQYF. The CDR3 DNA sequence: TGCGCCAGCAGCTTGGCCAGCGAGGTTGGTTACGAGCAGTACTTC. The V gene is TRBV5-1, the J gene TRBJ2-7; D is undetermined. CDR3 length: 15 residues. The V gene's germline CDR1 is SGHRS and CDR2 YFSETQ. V was trimmed by 0 bases and J by 4 bases, leaving 14 bases between them.

This clonotype was picked up a small number of times. The gene calls are TRBV29-1 and TRBJ2-7; the match to TRBD1 covers 7 bases. The CDR3 has 12 amino acids. Per germline, CDR1 SQVTM and CDR2 ANQGSEA. Trimming took 6 bases from V and 3 from J; bases not matched to a gene: 5. CDR3 DNA: TGCAGCGTAAAGACAGGGTACTACGAGCAGTACTTC. Its translation is CSVKTGYYEQYF.

Many counts were recorded for this clonotype. The J gene is TRBJ2-3, the V gene TRBV11-2; D is tentatively TRBD1 or TRBD2 (5 bases each). Germline values: CDR1 SGHAT, CDR2 FQNNGV. Trimming took off 4 bases at V and 0 bases at J, with 14 bases between the two ends. The CDR3 loop spans 16 amino acids. CDR3 DNA: TGTGCCAGCAGCTCATGGGGGACCCTTAGCACAGATACGCAGTATTTT. Amino acids: CASSSWGTLSTDTQYF.

The V call is TRBV7-6, the J call TRBJ1-3, with 9 positions matching TRBD1. This CDR3 region has 18 residues. Germline lookup yields CDR1 SGHVS and CDR2 FNYEAQ. The V segment lost 3 bases and the J segment 1 base; nucleotides outside the gene matches: 10. The CDR3 DNA reads as TGTGCCAGCAGCTTTGAACAGGGGGCGTTGGGTTCTGGAAACACCATATATTTT. Residues: CASSFEQGALGSGNTIYF.

The V and J genes are TRBV5-4 and TRBJ1-5; 9 bases align to TRBD1. V was pared by 4 bases and J by 6 bases, with 11 bases of the junction left unmatched. This CDR3 is 16 amino acids long. From germline, CDR1 is SGHNT and CDR2 YYREEE (reference sequence). The CDR3 is CASSRTTGQGSQPQHF. The CDR3 bases are TGTGCCAGCAGCCGAACAACGGGACAGGGCAGTCAGCCCCAGCATTTT.

The CDR3 region has the DNA TGTGCCAGCAGCAAAGACCCATATTCACCCCTCCACTTT. Residues: CASSKDPYSPLHF. The V gene is TRBV7-3, the J gene TRBJ1-6; D not certain. The ends were cut back, 5 bases at V and 8 bases at J, with 10 bases in the middle. CDR1 SGHTA and CDR2 FQGTGA come from the germline V gene. The CDR3 length is 13 residues.